Below, 32 T cell receptor beta chains from the same sample are listed, as sequenced in a study of T-cell reconstitution after alpha-beta-depleted transplantation in children. Researchers prepared the TCRbeta library using unique molecular identifiers, the study reports. A single record per CDR3 protein comes from TCRdb applying MiXCR to the PCR reads. The sample lists approximately 800,000 distinct CDR3 sequences; about 15% were seen once. The source was PBMCs, mostly from graft donor cells, collected 360 days after TCRalphabeta/CD19-depleted stem cell transplant. These receptors were collected from a male patient aged 10 to 17 who had a stem cell transplant for acute lymphoblastic leukemia, so the T cells may come from the graft donor.

In its sample, this clonotype was seen a few times. The V call is TRBV7-9, the J call TRBJ2-5; 7 nucleotides agree with TRBD2. Per the germline V gene, CDR1 is SEHNR and CDR2 is FQNEAQ (reference sequence). J gave up 5 bases and V 10 bases, and 10 bases lay outside the gene matches. The CDR3 has 13 residues. CDR3 sequence (DNA): TGTGCCACCCGGGGGGACCCATCGGAGACCCAGTACTTC. Encoded protein: CATRGDPSETQYF.

This clonotype was seen many times. The CDR3 region is CASSESEVYEQYF. The CDR3 DNA reads TGCGCCAGCAGTGAGTCGGAGGTCTACGAGCAGTACTTC. The rearrangement joins TRBV10-2 to TRBJ2-7; TRBD2 might be the D (5 bases). The CDR3 runs to 13 residues. CDR1 and CDR2 from the germline V gene are WSHSY and SAAADI. Trimming left V 0 bases short and J 3 bases short, with 6 bases between.

This chain joins TRBV20-1 and TRBJ2-5; perhaps TRBD1 as D (5 bases). The germline V and J ends were trimmed by 3 bases and 1 base, with 12 bases remaining between them. The CDR3 loop spans 14 amino acids. CDR1 DFQATT and CDR2 SNEGSKA come from the germline V gene (reference sequence). The CDR3 loop is CSASPDSAQETQYF. The CDR3 DNA reads as TGCAGTGCTAGTCCCGACAGCGCCCAAGAGACCCAGTACTTC.

The genes are TRBV19 and TRBJ2-3; 7 positions agree with TRBD2. V dropped 1 base and J dropped 0; count of bases not matched to a gene: 4. Germline-derived CDR1 and CDR2 are LNHDA and SQIVND (reference sequence). This CDR3 has 16 residues. The CDR3 reads CASSIVSGASTDTQYF. CDR3 nucleotide sequence: TGTGCCAGTAGTATAGTGAGCGGGGCTAGCACAGATACGCAGTATTTT.

This clonotype was seen a few times. The chain joins TRBV7-9 to TRBJ1-1; maybe TRBD1 (6 bases). Trimming shortened V by 1 base and J by 8 bases, and 11 bases separated the two germline ends. Per germline, CDR1 SEHNR and CDR2 FQNEAQ (reference sequence). The CDR3 loop spans 13 amino acids. The CDR3, as DNA: TGTGCCAGCAGCTTAGTAGGAGGGGGAGAAGCTTTCTTT. Encoded protein: CASSLVGGGEAFF. Complete variable domain (other parts from reference TRBV7-9 and TRBJ1-1): DTGVSQNPRHKITKRGQNVTFRCDPISEHNRLYWYRQTLGQGPEFLTYFQNEAQLEKSRLLSDRFSAERPKGSFSTLEIQRTEQGDSAMYLCASSLVGGGEAFFGQGTRLTVV.

This clonotype appeared many times. The chain has TRBV5-1 and TRBJ2-1; D uncertain. The germline V gene encodes CDR1 SGHRS and CDR2 YFSETQ. This CDR3 comprises 14 residues. V was trimmed by 4 bases and J by 6 bases, leaving 14 bases between them. CDR3 sequence reads: CASSPPRVGNEQFF. CDR3 nucleotide sequence: TGCGCCAGCAGCCCCCCCCGAGTGGGCAATGAGCAGTTCTTC.

This rearrangement joins TRBV5-1 to TRBJ2-7; TRBD2 agrees at 11 bases. The junction had 10 bases not matched to a gene; V was cut back by 0 bases and J by 5 bases. CDR1 is SGHRS and CDR2 is YFSETQ in the germline V gene. The CDR3 loop spans 17 amino acids. CDR3 DNA sequence: TGCGCCAGCAGCTTGGGACCCTTACTAGCGGGAGCTAACGAGCAGTACTTC. Its translation: CASSLGPLLAGANEQYF.

This clonotype was detected a few times. The chain employs TRBV12-3 or TRBV12-4 and TRBJ2-7, with 9 bases identical to TRBD2. CDR3 length equals 15 residues. V trimming: 5 bases; J trimming: 2 bases; junction bases outside the gene matches: 7. CDR3 sequence (DNA): TGTGCCAGCAGTAACTGGGGGACTAGCCCCTACGAGCAGTACTTC. It translates to CASSNWGTSPYEQYF.

The V and J genes are TRBV6-2 or TRBV6-3 and TRBJ1-5; possibly TRBD1 for D (5 bases). CDR3 size: 16 residues. Trimming removed 9 bases at V and 3 bases at J, with 21 bases between. CDR1 and CDR2 from the germline V gene are MNHEY and SVGEGT. Written as DNA, the CDR3 is TGTGCCAGTCGATCCCTCTTTATGGGGCCCAATCAGCCCCAGCATTTT. Its translation is CASRSLFMGPNQPQHF.

The genes are TRBV7-9 and TRBJ2-2; D could derive from TRBD1 or TRBD2 (6 bases each). Trimming pared 8 bases from V and 7 bases from J, leaving 23 bases between. The CDR3 extends over 16 amino acids. Germline CDR1 and CDR2: SEHNR and FQNEAQ (reference sequence). The CDR3 coding sequence is TGTGCCAGCTCCCAGGACCCGGGGGCGCGTAACGGGGAGCTGTTTTTT. Translated: CASSQDPGARNGELFF. Supplemented by reference TRBV7-9 and TRBJ2-2, the full variable domain reads DTGVSQNPRHKITKRGQNVTFRCDPISEHNRLYWYRQTLGQGPEFLTYFQNEAQLEKSRLLSDRFSAERPKGSFSTLEIQRTEQGDSAMYLCASSQDPGARNGELFFGEGSRLTVL.

This chain connects TRBV12-3 or TRBV12-4 to TRBJ2-2; no clear D. Trimming took off 4 bases at V and 4 bases at J, with 10 bases between the two ends. The CDR3 spans 14 residues. CDR3 sequence: CASSSDTFTGELFF. The CDR3 region has the DNA TGTGCCAGCAGTTCTGACACGTTCACCGGGGAGCTGTTTTTT.

V is TRBV27 and J is TRBJ2-7, with 9 bases lining up with TRBD1. After removal of 2 bases from V and 7 bases from J, the junction contained 6 bases not matched to a gene. Looked up from germline, CDR1 is MNHEY and CDR2 is SMNVEV (reference sequence). This CDR3 has 14 residues. The CDR3 bases are TGTGCCAGCAGTTTAAGTGGGACAGGGTTGGAGCAGTACTTC. Translated: CASSLSGTGLEQYF.

This clonotype was seen a few times. This chain connects TRBV27 to TRBJ2-7, with D uncertain. The CDR3 sequence is 12 residues long. CDR1 is MNHEY, CDR2 SMNVEV, per germline (reference sequence). Trimming took off 4 bases at V and 7 bases at J, with 11 bases between the two ends. The CDR3 here is CASSSTLVEQYF. Here the CDR3 DNA reads TGTGCCAGCAGTTCCACCTTAGTAGAGCAGTACTTC.

In its sample, this clonotype was seen many times. This rearrangement joins TRBV5-1 to TRBJ2-1, with D unclear. V lost 0 bases to trimming and J lost 1 base, with 5 bases between them. The CDR3 covers 14 residues. Germline lookup yields CDR1 SGHRS and CDR2 YFSETQ. CDR3 in DNA: TGCGCCAGCAGCTTGGGGCTTTCCTACAATGAGCAGTTCTTC. Translating it yields CASSLGLSYNEQFF.

This clonotype was detected ten times or more. V usage is TRBV14 and J usage is TRBJ2-1; 9 nucleotides match TRBD1. Germline CDR1 is SGHDN and CDR2 is FVKESK. The V segment lost 3 bases and the J segment 6 bases; nucleotides outside the gene matches: 0. This CDR3 has 13 amino acids. The CDR3 DNA is TGTGCCAGCAGCCAGACAGGGGGCAATGAGCAGTTCTTC. It is translated as CASSQTGGNEQFF.

This clonotype has more than one count but fewer than ten. The gene calls are TRBV12-3 or TRBV12-4 and TRBJ1-2; D remains ambiguous. The CDR3 covers 15 residues. The V end was cut by 1 base, the J end by 1 base, with 10 bases between. CDR3 protein: CASSLVSAINYGYTF. The CDR3 DNA sequence: TGTGCCAGCAGTTTAGTATCTGCTATTAACTATGGCTACACCTTC.

This clonotype was seen repeatedly, ten times or more. The chain combines TRBV7-9 with TRBJ2-1; D unresolved. Germline V lookup: CDR1 SEHNR, CDR2 FQNEAQ (reference sequence). The CDR3 length is 12 residues. Trimming stripped 6 bases from V and 5 bases from J, with 8 bases between. CDR3 sequence reads: CASRPPHNEQFF. The CDR3 nucleotides read TGTGCCAGCAGACCCCCCCACAATGAGCAGTTCTTC.

This clonotype was seen more than once but under ten times. The V call is TRBV7-9, the J call TRBJ2-7, with a weak D call TRBD1 (6 bases). Germline CDR1 is SEHNR and CDR2 is FQNEAQ (reference sequence). This CDR3 is built from 14 residues. The germline V and J ends were trimmed by 5 bases and 4 bases, with 15 bases remaining between them. CDR3 sequence reads: CASSPRTAKYEQYF. The CDR3 DNA is TGTGCCAGCAGCCCACGGACAGCTAAGTACGAGCAGTACTTC.

In its sample, this clonotype was seen a few times. V and J are TRBV2 and TRBJ1-2; D ambiguous. CDR1 and CDR2 from the germline V gene are SNHLY and FYNNEI. The CDR3 loop spans 10 amino acids. V lost 7 bases to trimming and J lost 8 bases, with 8 bases between them. The CDR3 protein is CASTPGGYTF. DNA of the CDR3: TGTGCCAGCACTCCAGGAGGCTACACCTTC.

A few counts support this clonotype. This rearrangement joins TRBV7-9 to TRBJ2-3; D remains ambiguous. The germline V gene encodes CDR1 SEHNR and CDR2 FQNEAQ (reference sequence). This CDR3 is 15 amino acids long. The V and J ends lost 1 base and 1 base respectively, with 9 bases between them. CDR3 protein: CASSLGAARTDTQYF. In DNA, the CDR3 is TGTGCCAGCAGCTTAGGGGCAGCACGCACAGATACGCAGTATTTT. The variable domain in full, completed from reference TRBV7-9 and TRBJ2-3, reads DTGVSQNPRHKITKRGQNVTFRCDPISEHNRLYWYRQTLGQGPEFLTYFQNEAQLEKSRLLSDRFSAERPKGSFSTLEIQRTEQGDSAMYLCASSLGAARTDTQYFGPGTRLTVL.

This clonotype was detected a few times. V and J are TRBV5-1 and TRBJ1-4, with 8 bases aligning to TRBD1. Germline V gene sequence: CDR1 SGHRS, CDR2 YFSETQ. The length of the CDR3 is 16 residues. Trimming cost V 4 bases and J 5 bases; bases outside gene matches: 10. The CDR3, as DNA: TGCGCCAGCAGCGCGACGACAGGGGTTGGGAATGAAAAACTGTTTTTT. Amino acid sequence: CASSATTGVGNEKLFF.

This clonotype was recorded many times. The chain combines TRBV27 with TRBJ2-2, with 7 bases lining up with TRBD2. This CDR3 is 15 amino acids long. Germline-derived CDR1 and CDR2 are MNHEY and SMNVEV (reference sequence). Losses at the gene ends were 5 bases for V and 4 bases for J; bases not matched to a gene: 7. This CDR3 reads CASSVRTRLTGELFF. The CDR3 DNA reads as TGTGCCAGCAGTGTCAGGACTAGACTCACCGGGGAGCTGTTTTTT.

The chain employs TRBV4-2 and TRBJ2-5, with 11 bases matching TRBD1. This CDR3 spans 16 amino acids. With 2 bases clipped from V and 5 bases from J, the junction kept 7 bases outside the gene matches. CDR1 and CDR2 (germline): LGHNA, YNFKEQ. CDR3 residues: CASSQPDRGLGETQYF. The CDR3, as DNA: TGTGCCAGCAGCCAACCGGACAGGGGGCTGGGGGAGACCCAGTACTTC.

This clonotype was seen more than once but under ten times. The chain couples TRBV12-3 or TRBV12-4 to TRBJ1-5; D remains ambiguous. The CDR3 loop spans 18 amino acids. V was pared by 3 bases and J by 2 bases, with 20 bases between. CDR3: CASSLHFIRAPGNQPQHF. Written as DNA, the CDR3 is TGTGCCAGCAGTTTGCATTTTATTCGGGCCCCGGGCAATCAGCCCCAGCATTTT.

This clonotype was seen a few times. The V gene is TRBV20-1, the J gene TRBJ2-5; D perhaps matches TRBD2 (5 bases). Germline CDR1 is DFQATT and CDR2 is SNEGSKA (reference sequence). The V end was cut by 6 bases, the J end by 7 bases, with 15 bases between. This CDR3 is 12 amino acids long. Here the CDR3 reads CSAGLNSVTQYF. For the CDR3, the DNA is TGCAGTGCAGGACTGAACTCGGTGACCCAGTACTTC.

This clonotype appeared a few times. The chain has TRBV7-3 and TRBJ2-3; D perhaps matches TRBD2 (6 bases). V was clipped by 5 bases and J by 10 bases, with 16 bases between them. CDR3 length: 13 residues. The germline gives CDR1 SGHTA, CDR2 FQGTGA. The DNA of the CDR3 is TGTGCCAGCAGCGCCAGCCGGGAGCTACCGCAGTATTTT. As protein: CASSASRELPQYF.

The table lists this clonotype with a few counts. V and J are TRBV29-1 and TRBJ1-2, with D possibly matching TRBD1 (6 bases). V was shortened by 6 bases and J by 6 bases, with 14 bases between the two germline ends. There are 12 residues in the CDR3. Germline CDR1 reads SQVTM; CDR2 reads ANQGSEA. CDR3 DNA: TGCAGCGTGCCCTTGAGGGGGAATGGCTACACCTTC. Residues: CSVPLRGNGYTF.

This clonotype showed up just a few times. The junction departs from the called germline gene at one end, perhaps through a read error. The chain is built from TRBV27 and TRBJ2-7, with TRBD2 identical over 12 bases. The CDR3 runs 15 residues. CDR1 is MNHEY, CDR2 SMNVEV, per germline (reference sequence). The chain's CDR3 is CACRTSGTLSYEQYF. The CDR3 DNA is TGTGCCTGCAGGACTAGCGGGACTTTGTCCTACGAGCAGTACTTC.

This chain joins TRBV5-1 and TRBJ2-3, with D perhaps TRBD2 (5 bases). The CDR3 consists of 15 residues. Germline assignment: CDR1 SGHRS and CDR2 YFSETQ. The germline V and J ends were trimmed by 1 base and 3 bases, with 12 bases remaining between them. Here the CDR3 DNA reads TGCGCCAGCAGCTTGATTCGGGGTGAAACAGATACGCAGTATTTT. Translation: CASSLIRGETDTQYF.

This clonotype was seen a few times. J is TRBJ2-4 and V is TRBV4-1; D remains ambiguous. This CDR3 spans 17 amino acids. Trimming cost V 1 base and J 0 bases, with 13 bases left between them. Germline loops: CDR1 MGHRA, CDR2 YSYEKL. CDR3 DNA sequence: TGCGCCAGCAGCCAAGTTGGCAGCACCCTAGCCAAAAACATTCAGTACTTC. Protein: CASSQVGSTLAKNIQYF.

This clonotype was detected many times. V gene TRBV18 combines with J gene TRBJ2-1; D unresolved. The germline V gene encodes CDR1 KGHSH and CDR2 LQKENI. CDR3 size: 13 residues. Trimming took off 2 bases at V and 5 bases at J, with 7 bases between the two ends. CDR3 sequence reads: CASSPFVNNEQFF. DNA for the CDR3: TGTGCCAGCTCACCATTCGTAAACAATGAGCAGTTCTTC.

V is TRBV12-3 or TRBV12-4 and J is TRBJ1-2; D gene unclear. Trimming stripped 3 bases from V and 2 bases from J, with 16 bases between. The CDR3 spans 16 residues. Here the CDR3 reads CASSFGGPGTNYGYTF. CDR3 bases: TGTGCCAGCAGTTTCGGAGGGCCAGGTACAAACTATGGCTACACCTTC.